The rows below give T cell receptor beta chains drawn from one sample of a study of blood T cells in healthy people across ages. Using its own MiXCR run on the 5' RACE reads, TCRdb lists one record per CDR3 protein. The sample lists 1.8 million or so distinct CDR3 sequences; about two fifths were seen once. Specimen: blood. The receptor set was obtained from a human donor in good health. Both conserved end residues are part of each CDR3. A D gene is named only where the DNA matches it firmly. Only some rows state a clone size, as once, few, many or a class for expanded clones.

j_call v_call d_call clone_size cdr3_aa cdr3_nt
TRBJ1-4 TRBV9 NA few CASSPVGGHEKLFF TGTGCCAGCAGCCCGGTGGGGGGCCATGAAAAACTGTTTTTT
TRBJ2-3 TRBV20-1 NA few CSARVWTGDTQYF TGCAGTGCTAGAGTTTGGACCGGAGATACGCAGTATTTT
TRBJ1-2 TRBV9 NA NA CASSVDPNYGYTF TGTGCCAGCAGCGTAGACCCCAACTATGGCTACACCTTC
TRBJ1-4 TRBV2 NA NA CASRANRAGNEKLFF TGTGCCAGCAGAGCAAACAGGGCGGGTAATGAAAAACTGTTTTTT
TRBJ2-7 TRBV7-6 NA NA CASSLAWHNAYEQYF TGTGCCAGCAGCTTAGCGTGGCACAACGCCTACGAGCAGTACTTC
TRBJ2-4 TRBV10-3 TRBD2 few CAISDGGANDIQYF TGTGCCATCAGTGACGGGGGGGCCAACGACATTCAGTACTTC
TRBJ2-7 TRBV7-2 NA NA CASSFGSHRSYEQYF TGTGCCAGCAGCTTCGGCAGCCACCGCTCCTACGAGCAGTACTTC
TRBJ2-1 TRBV5-1 TRBD1 NA CASSPEDRENEQFF TGCGCCAGCAGCCCAGAGGACAGGGAAAATGAGCAGTTCTTC
TRBJ2-7 TRBV7-2 NA NA CASSPWSTPYEQYF TGTGCCAGCAGCCCGTGGAGTACCCCCTACGAGCAGTACTTC
TRBJ2-7 TRBV10-3 NA NA CATSESGEIYEQYF TGTGCCACCAGTGAGTCGGGGGAAATCTACGAGCAGTACTTC
TRBJ2-1 TRBV28 NA NA CASMYNEQFF TGTGCCAGCATGTACAATGAGCAGTTCTTC
TRBJ2-1 TRBV4-3 NA NA CASSQVRGTYNEQFF TGCGCCAGCAGCCAAGTGAGGGGGACTTACAATGAGCAGTTCTTC
TRBJ2-1 TRBV7-9 NA NA CASPPPGNEQFF TGTGCCAGCCCCCCACCCGGCAATGAGCAGTTCTTC
TRBJ2-5 TRBV7-2 NA few CASSRQVSYQETQYF TGTGCCAGCAGCCGACAAGTCTCGTACCAAGAGACCCAGTACTTC
TRBJ1-2 TRBV6-2/TRBV6-3 NA few CASMETNYGYTF TGTGCCAGCATGGAGACTAACTATGGCTACACCTTC
TRBJ2-1 TRBV7-6 NA NA CASSLSPTVNEQFF TGTGCCAGCAGCTTATCCCCGACTGTTAATGAGCAGTTCTTC
TRBJ1-6 TRBV20-1 NA NA CSARGQANSPLHF TGCAGTGCTAGAGGACAGGCTAATTCACCCCTCCACTTT
TRBJ2-5 TRBV7-2 NA many CASSLSVTQETQYF TGTGCCAGCAGCTTATCAGTAACGCAAGAGACCCAGTACTTC
TRBJ1-1 TRBV4-3 TRBD1 NA CASSQGGTGIEGNTEAFF TGCGCCAGCAGCCAAGGAGGGACAGGGATTGAGGGGAACACTGAAGCTTTCTTT
TRBJ1-4 TRBV5-1 NA few CASSSGPTNEKLFF TGCGCCAGCAGCTCGGGGCCAACTAATGAAAAACTGTTTTTT
TRBJ2-7 TRBV5-1 NA few CASRFLTESSYEQYF TGCGCCAGCAGATTTTTAACGGAAAGCTCCTACGAGCAGTACTTC
TRBJ1-2 TRBV13 NA NA CASSLGGAPIGYTF TGTGCCAGCAGCTTGGGGGGCGCCCCGATCGGCTACACCTTC
TRBJ2-7 TRBV20-1 NA few CSASTQGYEQYF TGCAGTGCTAGTACACAGGGTTACGAGCAGTACTTC
TRBJ2-5 TRBV7-2 NA NA CASSAWAGEDTQYF TGTGCCAGCAGCGCATGGGCAGGGGAAGACACCCAGTACTTC
TRBJ2-1 TRBV7-6 TRBD1 NA CASSPRDREGNEQFF TGTGCCAGCAGCCCCCGGGACAGGGAGGGAAATGAGCAGTTCTTC
TRBJ1-1 TRBV6-5 TRBD1 NA CASSYFGTGAEAFF TGTGCCAGCAGTTACTTTGGGACAGGGGCTGAAGCTTTCTTT
TRBJ2-5 TRBV29-1 NA many CSVEEGRQETQYF TGCAGCGTTGAAGAAGGGCGGCAAGAGACCCAGTACTTC
TRBJ1-2 TRBV20-1 TRBD1 NA CSARDRDRGLYGYTF TGCAGTGCTAGAGATCGAGACAGGGGGCTCTATGGCTACACCTTC
TRBJ2-1 TRBV5-1 NA NA CASSPSGRGNWFTFF TGCGCCAGCAGCCCCTCCGGTAGGGGGAATTGGTTCACGTTCTTC
TRBJ2-1 TRBV12-3/TRBV12-4 TRBD2 NA CASTPQRGLGGYEQFF TGTGCCAGCACCCCTCAGCGGGGGTTAGGAGGGTATGAGCAGTTCTTC
TRBJ1-4 TRBV7-9 NA NA CASSRPDNEKLFF TGTGCCAGCAGTCGACCTGATAATGAAAAACTGTTTTTT
TRBJ2-6 TRBV4-3 NA NA CASSQDLQGWGSGANVLTF TGCGCCAGCAGTCAAGATTTGCAGGGATGGGGCTCTGGGGCCAACGTCCTGACTTTC
TRBJ1-2 TRBV7-2 TRBD1 NA CANPTGSYGYTF TGTGCCAACCCGACAGGGTCATATGGCTACACCTTC
TRBJ1-6 TRBV5-1 NA NA CASSLELLNSSLHF TGCGCCAGCAGCTTGGAACTGCTCAATTCATCCCTCCACTTT
TRBJ2-5 TRBV28 TRBD2 NA CASRVAGEETQYF TGTGCCAGCAGGGTAGCGGGGGAAGAGACCCAGTACTTC
TRBJ2-1 TRBV7-2 TRBD2 NA CASSLASGVGFF TGTGCCAGCAGCTTAGCGAGCGGGGTGGGGTTCTTC
TRBJ2-5 TRBV6-2/TRBV6-3 NA many CASSSVGETQYF TGTGCCAGCAGTTCCGTCGGAGAGACCCAGTACTTC
TRBJ2-7 TRBV3-1 NA NA CASSQSMGSYEQYF TGTGCCAGCAGCCAATCTATGGGGTCCTACGAGCAGTACTTC
TRBJ1-4 TRBV6-1 NA NA CASSLGTSGEKLFF TGTGCCAGCAGCTTAGGGACCAGTGGCGAAAAACTGTTTTTT
TRBJ2-7 TRBV6-2/TRBV6-3 TRBD1 NA CASSQRGTGTYEQYF TGTGCCAGCAGCCAACGGGGGACAGGGACCTACGAGCAGTACTTC
TRBJ2-1 TRBV11-1 NA few CASSSVTVGEQFF TGTGCCAGCAGCTCCGTGACGGTAGGTGAGCAGTTCTTC
TRBJ1-5 TRBV2 NA NA CASKGEGNQPQHF TGTGCCAGCAAAGGCGAGGGCAATCAGCCCCAGCATTTT
TRBJ2-3 TRBV4-3 NA NA CASSTEGGDTQYF TGCGCCAGCAGCACAGAAGGTGGAGATACGCAGTATTTT
TRBJ1-1 TRBV6-1 NA NA CASTEIRGAFF TGTGCCAGCACCGAAATTAGGGGAGCTTTCTTT
TRBJ2-6 TRBV20-1 NA NA CSARDQGSVSGANVLTF TGCAGTGCTAGAGATCAGGGATCCGTCTCTGGGGCCAACGTCCTGACTTTC
TRBJ2-5 TRBV4-3 NA few CASSQDRYKEETQYF TGCGCCAGCAGCCAAGATCGGTATAAAGAAGAGACCCAGTACTTC
TRBJ1-1 TRBV12-3/TRBV12-4 TRBD1 NA CANSGTGGNLEAFF TGTGCCAACAGCGGGACAGGGGGGAATCTCGAAGCTTTCTTT
TRBJ2-1 TRBV18 NA NA CASSPQDRSSYNEQFF TGTGCCAGCTCACCACAGGACAGAAGCTCCTACAATGAGCAGTTCTTC
TRBJ1-2 TRBV11-2 NA NA CASSFELYYWGTDYGYTF TGTGCCAGCAGCTTCGAACTGTACTATTGGGGGACCGACTATGGCTACACCTTC
TRBJ2-1 TRBV5-4 NA NA CASSVGPSIYNEQFF TGTGCCAGCAGCGTGGGACCAAGCATATACAATGAGCAGTTCTTC
TRBJ2-3 TRBV20-1 TRBD2 NA CSARRGAGVSTDTQYF TGCAGTGCTAGAAGAGGAGCGGGGGTATCCACAGATACGCAGTATTTT
TRBJ1-1 TRBV29-1 NA NA CSVDKGGTEAFF TGCAGCGTTGACAAGGGGGGCACTGAAGCTTTCTTT
TRBJ1-5 TRBV4-3 NA NA CASSPNIQGEGQPQHF TGCGCCAGCAGCCCCAATATACAGGGAGAGGGTCAGCCCCAGCATTTT
TRBJ2-7 TRBV4-3 TRBD1 NA CASSRVDRGPYEQYF TGCGCCAGCAGCCGGGTGGACAGGGGACCCTACGAGCAGTACTTC
TRBJ2-3 TRBV6-2/TRBV6-3 TRBD1 NA CASNYSTGGSDTQYF TGTGCCAGCAATTACTCCACAGGGGGCTCAGATACGCAGTATTTT
TRBJ2-7 TRBV5-1 NA NA CASSLQEFSYEQYF TGCGCCAGCAGCTTACAGGAGTTCTCCTACGAGCAGTACTTC
TRBJ2-7 TRBV29-1 NA NA CSTTSDRGEQYF TGCAGCACCACATCGGACAGAGGCGAGCAGTACTTC
TRBJ2-3 TRBV5-1 NA NA CASSLHPVTTGTSPDTQYF TGCGCCAGCAGCTTACACCCCGTAACTACCGGGACCTCCCCAGATACGCAGTATTTT
TRBJ2-7 TRBV20-1 TRBD2 NA CSARPSGSFYEQYF TGCAGTGCTAGGCCTAGCGGTTCTTTCTACGAGCAGTACTTC